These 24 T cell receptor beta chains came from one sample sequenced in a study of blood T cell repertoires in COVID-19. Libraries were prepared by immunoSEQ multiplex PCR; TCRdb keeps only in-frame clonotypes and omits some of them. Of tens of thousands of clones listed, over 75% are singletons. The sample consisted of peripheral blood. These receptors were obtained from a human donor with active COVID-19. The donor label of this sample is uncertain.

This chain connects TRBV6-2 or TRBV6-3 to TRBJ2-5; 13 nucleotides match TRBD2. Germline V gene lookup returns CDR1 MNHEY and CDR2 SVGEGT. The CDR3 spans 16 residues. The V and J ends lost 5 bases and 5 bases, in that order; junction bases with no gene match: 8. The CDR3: CASSILAGGPRETQYF. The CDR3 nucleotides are TGTGCCAGCAGTATACTAGCGGGAGGGCCTAGGGAGACCCAGTACTTC.

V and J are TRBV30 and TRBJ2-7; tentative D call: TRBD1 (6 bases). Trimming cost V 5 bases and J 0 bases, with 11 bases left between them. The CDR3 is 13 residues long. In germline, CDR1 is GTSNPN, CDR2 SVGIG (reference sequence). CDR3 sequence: CAWVQGSSYEQYF. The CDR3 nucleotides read TGTGCCTGGGTACAGGGAAGCTCCTACGAGCAGTACTTC.

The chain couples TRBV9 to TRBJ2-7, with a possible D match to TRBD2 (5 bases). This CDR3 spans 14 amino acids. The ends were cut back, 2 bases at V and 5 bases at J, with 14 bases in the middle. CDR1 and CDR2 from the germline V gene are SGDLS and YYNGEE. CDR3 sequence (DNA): TGTGCCAGCAGCGTGACTTATCTGGAGGACGAGCAGTACTTC. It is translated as CASSVTYLEDEQYF.

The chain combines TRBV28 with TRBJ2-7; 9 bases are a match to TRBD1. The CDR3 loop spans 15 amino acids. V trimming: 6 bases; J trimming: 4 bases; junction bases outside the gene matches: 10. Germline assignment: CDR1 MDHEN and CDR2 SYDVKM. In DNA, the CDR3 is TGTGCCAGCAGCCACCAACAGGGGGCTACTTACGAGCAGTACTTC. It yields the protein CASSHQQGATYEQYF.

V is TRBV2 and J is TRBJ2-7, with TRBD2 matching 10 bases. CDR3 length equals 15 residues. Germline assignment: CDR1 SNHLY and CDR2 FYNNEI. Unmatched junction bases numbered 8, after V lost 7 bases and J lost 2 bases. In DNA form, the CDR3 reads TGTGCCAGCATTCGGACTAGCGGTTTGACCTACGAGCAGTACTTC. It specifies CASIRTSGLTYEQYF.

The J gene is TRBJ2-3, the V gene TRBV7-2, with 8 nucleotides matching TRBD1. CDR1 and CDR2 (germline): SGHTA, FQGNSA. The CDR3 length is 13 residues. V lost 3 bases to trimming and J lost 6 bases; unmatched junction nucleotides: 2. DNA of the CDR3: TGTGCCAGCAGCTTTGGGACAGGCGATACGCAGTATTTT. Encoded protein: CASSFGTGDTQYF. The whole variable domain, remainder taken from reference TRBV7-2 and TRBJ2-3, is GAGVSQSPSNKVTEKGKDVELRCDPISGHTALYWYRQSLGQGLEFLIYFQGNSAPDKSGLPSDRFSAERTGGSVSTLTIQRTQQEDSAVYLCASSFGTGDTQYFGPGTRLTVL.

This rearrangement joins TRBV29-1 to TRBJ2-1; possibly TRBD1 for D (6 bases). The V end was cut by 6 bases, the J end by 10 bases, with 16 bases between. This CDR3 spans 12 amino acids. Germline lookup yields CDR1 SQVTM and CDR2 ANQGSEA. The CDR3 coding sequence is TGCAGCGTCGCGAAACAGCAGGGGGAGCAGTTCTTC. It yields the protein CSVAKQQGEQFF.

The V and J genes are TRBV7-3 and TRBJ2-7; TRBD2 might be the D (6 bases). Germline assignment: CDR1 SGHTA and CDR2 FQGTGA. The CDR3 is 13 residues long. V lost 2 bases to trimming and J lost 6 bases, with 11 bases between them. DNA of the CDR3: TGTGCCAGCAGCTTATCGGGAGCGCGCGAGCAGTACTTC. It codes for CASSLSGAREQYF. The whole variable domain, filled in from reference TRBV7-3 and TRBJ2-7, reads GAGVSQTPSNKVTEKGKYVELRCDPISGHTALYWYRQSLGQGPEFLIYFQGTGAADDSGLPNDRFFAVRPEGSVSTLKIQRTERGDSAVYLCASSLSGAREQYFGPGTRLTVT.

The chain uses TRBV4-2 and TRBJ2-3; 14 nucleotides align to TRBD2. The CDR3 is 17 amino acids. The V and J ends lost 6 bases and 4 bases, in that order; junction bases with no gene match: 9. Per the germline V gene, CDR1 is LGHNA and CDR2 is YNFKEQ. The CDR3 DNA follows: TGTGCCAGCAGTACCGGGACTAGCGGGAGTCGTTCAGATACGCAGTATTTT. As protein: CASSTGTSGSRSDTQYF.

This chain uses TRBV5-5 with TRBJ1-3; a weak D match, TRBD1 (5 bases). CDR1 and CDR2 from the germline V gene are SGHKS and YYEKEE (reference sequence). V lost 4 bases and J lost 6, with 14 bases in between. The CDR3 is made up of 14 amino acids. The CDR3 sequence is CASSLDRILNTIYF. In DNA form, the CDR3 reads TGTGCCAGCAGCCTAGACAGAATTCTAAACACCATATATTTT.

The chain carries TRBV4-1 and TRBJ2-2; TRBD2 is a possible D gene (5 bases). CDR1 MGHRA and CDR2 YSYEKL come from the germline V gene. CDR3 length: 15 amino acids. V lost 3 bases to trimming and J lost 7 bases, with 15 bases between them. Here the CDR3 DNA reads TGCGCCAGCAGCCACGAACTGAGGGCGGGCGGGGAGCTGTTTTTT. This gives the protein CASSHELRAGGELFF.

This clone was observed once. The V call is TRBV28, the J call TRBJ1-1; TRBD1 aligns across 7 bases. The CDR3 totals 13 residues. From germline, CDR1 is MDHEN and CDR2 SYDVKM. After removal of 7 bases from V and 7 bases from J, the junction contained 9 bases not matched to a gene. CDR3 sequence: CASTSPGQLEAFF. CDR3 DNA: TGTGCCAGCACCTCCCCGGGACAGCTTGAAGCTTTCTTT.

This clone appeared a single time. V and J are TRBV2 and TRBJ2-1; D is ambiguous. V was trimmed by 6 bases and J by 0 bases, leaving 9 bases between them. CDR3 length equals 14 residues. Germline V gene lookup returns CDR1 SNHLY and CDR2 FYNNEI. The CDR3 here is CASRITSSYNEQFF. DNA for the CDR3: TGTGCCAGCAGGATAACCAGCTCCTACAATGAGCAGTTCTTC.

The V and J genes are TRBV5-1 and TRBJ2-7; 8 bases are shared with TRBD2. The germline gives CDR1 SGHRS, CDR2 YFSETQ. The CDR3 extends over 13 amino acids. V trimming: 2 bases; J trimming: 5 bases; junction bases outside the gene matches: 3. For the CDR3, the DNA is TGCGCCAGCAGCTTACCGGGGGGGGACGAGCAGTACTTC. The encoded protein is CASSLPGGDEQYF.

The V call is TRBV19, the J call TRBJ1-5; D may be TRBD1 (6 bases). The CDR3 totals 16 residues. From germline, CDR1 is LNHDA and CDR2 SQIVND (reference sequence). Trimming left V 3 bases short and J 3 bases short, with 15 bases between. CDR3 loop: CASSIGPQGYNQPQHF. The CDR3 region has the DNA TGTGCCAGTAGTATCGGTCCCCAGGGGTACAATCAGCCCCAGCATTTT. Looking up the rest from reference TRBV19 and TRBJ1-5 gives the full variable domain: DGGITQSPKYLFRKEGQNVTLSCEQNLNHDAMYWYRQDPGQGLRLIYYSQIVNDFQKGDIAEGYSVSREKKESFPLTVTSAQKNPTAFYLCASSIGPQGYNQPQHFGDGTRLSIL.

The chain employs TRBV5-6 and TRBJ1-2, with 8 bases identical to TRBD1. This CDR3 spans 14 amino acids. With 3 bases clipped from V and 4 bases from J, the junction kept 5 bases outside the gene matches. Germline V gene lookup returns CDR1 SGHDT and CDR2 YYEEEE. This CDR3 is CASSSWTGLYGYTF. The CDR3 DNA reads TGTGCCAGCAGCTCCTGGACAGGGCTCTATGGCTACACCTTC. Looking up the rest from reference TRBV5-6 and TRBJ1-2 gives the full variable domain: DAGVTQSPTHLIKTRGQQVTLRCSPKSGHDTVSWYQQALGQGPQFIFQYYEEEERQRGNFPDRFSGHQFPNYSSELNVNALLLGDSALYLCASSSWTGLYGYTFGSGTRLTVV.

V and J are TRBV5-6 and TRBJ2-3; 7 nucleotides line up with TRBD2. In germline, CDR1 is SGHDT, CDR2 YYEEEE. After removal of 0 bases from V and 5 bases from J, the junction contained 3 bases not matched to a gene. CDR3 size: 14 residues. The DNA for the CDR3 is TGTGCCAGCAGCTTGGGGACTAGTCGAGATACGCAGTATTTT. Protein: CASSLGTSRDTQYF.

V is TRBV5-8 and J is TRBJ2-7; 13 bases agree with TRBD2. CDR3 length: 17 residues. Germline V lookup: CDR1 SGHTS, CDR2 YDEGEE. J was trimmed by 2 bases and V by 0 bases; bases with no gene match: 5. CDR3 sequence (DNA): TGTGCCAGCAGCTTGGTTACTAGCGGGAGGGGGGCCTACGAGCAGTACTTC. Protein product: CASSLVTSGRGAYEQYF.

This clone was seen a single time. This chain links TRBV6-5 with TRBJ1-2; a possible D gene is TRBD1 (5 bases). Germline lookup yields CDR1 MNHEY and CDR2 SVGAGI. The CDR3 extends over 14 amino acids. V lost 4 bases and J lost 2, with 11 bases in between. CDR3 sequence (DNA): TGTGCCAGCAGTTCAGGGTATAGGAACTATGGCTACACCTTC. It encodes CASSSGYRNYGYTF.

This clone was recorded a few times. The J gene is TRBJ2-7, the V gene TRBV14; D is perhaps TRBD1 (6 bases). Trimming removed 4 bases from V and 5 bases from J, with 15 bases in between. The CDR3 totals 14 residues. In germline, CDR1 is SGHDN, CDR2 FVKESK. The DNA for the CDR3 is TGTGCCAGCAGCCGAGCGCAGGGGAGCCACGAGCAGTACTTC. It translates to CASSRAQGSHEQYF. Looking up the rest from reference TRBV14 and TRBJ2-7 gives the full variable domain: EAGVTQFPSHSVIEKGQTVTLRCDPISGHDNLYWYRRVMGKEIKFLLHFVKESKQDESGMPNNRFLAERTGGTYSTLKVQPAELEDSGVYFCASSRAQGSHEQYFGPGTRLTVT.

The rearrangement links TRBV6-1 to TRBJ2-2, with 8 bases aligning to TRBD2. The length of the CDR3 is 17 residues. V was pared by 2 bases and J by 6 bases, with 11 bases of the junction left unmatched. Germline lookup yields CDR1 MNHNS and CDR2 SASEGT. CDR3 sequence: CASSESRGGLSAGELFF. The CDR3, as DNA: TGTGCCAGCAGTGAATCCCGGGGGGGACTTTCAGCCGGGGAGCTGTTTTTT.

The CDR3 reads CATSRDIFSYEQYF. Written as DNA, the CDR3 is TGTGCCACCAGCAGAGATATTTTCTCCTACGAGCAGTACTTC. This rearrangement joins TRBV15 to TRBJ2-7; D is unresolved. The ends were cut back, 0 bases at V and 0 bases at J, with 6 bases in the middle. CDR1 and CDR2 (germline): LNHNV, YYDKDF (reference sequence). This CDR3 comprises 14 residues. Looking up the rest from reference TRBV15 and TRBJ2-7 gives the full variable domain: DAMVIQNPRYQVTQFGKPVTLSCSQTLNHNVMYWYQQKSSQAPKLLFHYYDKDFNNEADTPDNFQSRRPNTSFCFLDIRSPGLGDTAMYLCATSRDIFSYEQYFGPGTRLTVT.

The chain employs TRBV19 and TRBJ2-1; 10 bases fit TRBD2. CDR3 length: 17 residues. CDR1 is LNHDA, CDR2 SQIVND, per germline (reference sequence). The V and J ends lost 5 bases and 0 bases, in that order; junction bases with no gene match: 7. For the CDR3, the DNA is TGTGCCAGTAGTTCGGTAGCGGGAGGTAGCTCCTACAATGAGCAGTTCTTC. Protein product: CASSSVAGGSSYNEQFF.

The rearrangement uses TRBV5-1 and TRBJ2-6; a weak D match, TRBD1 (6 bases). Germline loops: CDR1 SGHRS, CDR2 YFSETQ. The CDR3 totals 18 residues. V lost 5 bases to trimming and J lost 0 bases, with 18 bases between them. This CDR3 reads CASRGSGQSHSGANVLTF. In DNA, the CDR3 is TGCGCCAGCAGAGGGTCCGGACAGTCTCACTCTGGGGCCAACGTCCTGACTTTC.